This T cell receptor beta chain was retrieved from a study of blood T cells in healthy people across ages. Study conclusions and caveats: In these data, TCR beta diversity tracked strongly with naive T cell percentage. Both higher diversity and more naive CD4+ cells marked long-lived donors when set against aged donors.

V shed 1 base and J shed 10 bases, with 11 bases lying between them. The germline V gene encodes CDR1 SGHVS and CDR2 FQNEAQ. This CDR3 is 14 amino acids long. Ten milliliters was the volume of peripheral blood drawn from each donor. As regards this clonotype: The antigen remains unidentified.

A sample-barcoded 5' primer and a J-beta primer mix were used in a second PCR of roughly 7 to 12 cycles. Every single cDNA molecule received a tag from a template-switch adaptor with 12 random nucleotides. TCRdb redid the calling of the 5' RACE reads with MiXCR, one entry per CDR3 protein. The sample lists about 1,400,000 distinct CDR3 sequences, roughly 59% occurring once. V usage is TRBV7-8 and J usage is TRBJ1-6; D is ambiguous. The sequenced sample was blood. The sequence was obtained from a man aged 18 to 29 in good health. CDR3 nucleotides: TGTGCCAGCAGCTTAGTGGGCACCACCTCACCCCTCCACTTT. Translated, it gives CASSLVGTTSPLHF.